These 18 T cell receptor beta chains were all obtained from the same sample, sequenced in a study of blood T cell repertoires in COVID-19. Sequencing used immunoSEQ multiplex PCR; TCRdb keeps in-frame clones, though not all of them. The data show about 150,000 clones, roughly 78% seen once. Input material: peripheral blood. The receptors here all came from an elderly man with acute or convalescent COVID-19.

The chain combines TRBV29-1 with TRBJ2-1, with 8 bases fitting TRBD1. The CDR3 has 14 residues. The V and J ends lost 7 bases and 0 bases, in that order; junction bases with no gene match: 5. Germline V gene sequence: CDR1 SQVTM, CDR2 ANQGSEA. CDR3 nucleotide sequence: TGCAGCGGAGTGGACAGGGACTCCTACAATGAGCAGTTCTTC. It codes for CSGVDRDSYNEQFF.

This rearrangement joins TRBV5-4 to TRBJ2-5; D may be TRBD2 (6 bases). With 4 bases removed from V and 6 bases from J, the gap between germline ends came to 16 bases. The length of the CDR3 is 14 residues. The germline V gene encodes CDR1 SGHNT and CDR2 YYREEE (reference sequence). CDR3 coding DNA: TGTGCCAGCAGCGGGGGTGACGGGGGAAAGACCCAGTACTTC. It yields the protein CASSGGDGGKTQYF. Variable domain in full (rest from reference TRBV5-4 and TRBJ2-5): ETGVTQSPTHLIKTRGQQVTLRCSSQSGHNTVSWYQQALGQGPQFIFQYYREEENGRGNFPPRFSGLQFPNYSSELNVNALELDDSALYLCASSGGDGGKTQYFGPGTRLLVL.

CDR3 DNA sequence: TGTGCCAGCAGCTTACCTTCGCAGGTCTTTCACACCTTC. This codes for CASSLPSQVFHTF. J is TRBJ1-2 and V is TRBV7-9, with unresolved D. Per the germline V gene, CDR1 is SEHNR and CDR2 is FQNEAQ (reference sequence). The CDR3 covers 13 residues. V was trimmed by 2 bases and J by 12 bases, leaving 16 bases between them.

J is TRBJ2-5 and V is TRBV10-1; the match to TRBD2 covers 8 bases. The J segment lost 8 bases and the V segment lost 0 bases, leaving 14 bases of the junction unmatched. Germline V lookup: CDR1 WNHNN, CDR2 SYGVQD (reference sequence). The CDR3 loop spans 17 amino acids. The CDR3: CASSESGVRGGPSTQYF. CDR3 nucleotides: TGCGCCAGCAGTGAGTCGGGTGTGCGCGGGGGGCCATCCACCCAGTACTTC.

V usage is TRBV7-2 and J usage is TRBJ2-1; 9 positions match TRBD2. Trimming cost V 5 bases and J 7 bases; bases outside gene matches: 9. The CDR3 runs 15 residues. The germline V gene encodes CDR1 SGHTA and CDR2 FQGNSA. The CDR3 DNA reads TGTGCCAGCAGCCTTACCGGGACTAGCTATAATGAGCAGTTCTTC. Residues: CASSLTGTSYNEQFF.

The rearrangement uses TRBV11-2 and TRBJ2-3, with 12 bases matching TRBD1. The CDR3 covers 18 residues. Losses at the gene ends were 0 bases for V and 4 bases for J; bases not matched to a gene: 8. Per germline, CDR1 SGHAT and CDR2 FQNNGV. CDR3 nucleotides: TGTGCCAGCAGCTTAGATCAGGGACAGGGGGCGATCGCAGATACGCAGTATTTT. It yields the protein CASSLDQGQGAIADTQYF.

The chain employs TRBV5-1 and TRBJ2-3; weak D call: TRBD1 (5 bases). The CDR3 totals 15 residues. Germline V gives CDR1 SGHRS, CDR2 YFSETQ. V lost 2 bases and J 0 bases, leaving 10 bases between the germline ends. The chain's CDR3 is CASSLQARSTDTQYF. The CDR3 DNA reads TGCGCCAGCAGCTTACAGGCGCGAAGCACAGATACGCAGTATTTT.

J is TRBJ2-5 and V is TRBV2, with D hard to call. The CDR3 spans 15 residues. Trimming cost V 6 bases and J 5 bases, with 19 bases left between them. Germline CDR1 is SNHLY and CDR2 is FYNNEI. As DNA, the CDR3 is TGTGCCAGCAGAAATGGGCAGACCAAAAGGGAGACCCAGTACTTC. Translated, it gives CASRNGQTKRETQYF.

This chain links TRBV5-6 with TRBJ1-2, with a possible D match to TRBD1 (5 bases). This CDR3 has 15 amino acids. V lost 1 base to trimming and J lost 7 bases, with 17 bases between them. Looked up from germline, CDR1 is SGHDT and CDR2 is YYEEEE. Here the CDR3 DNA reads TGTGCCAGCAGCTTGCCAGGGATAGCAACAGGTGGCTACACCTTC. It encodes CASSLPGIATGGYTF.

This clone was observed a single time. The chain employs TRBV3-1 (or the pseudogene TRBV3-2) and TRBJ2-5; D perhaps matches TRBD1 (5 bases). The CDR3 has 13 amino acids. The V end lost 4 bases, the J end lost 2 bases, and 8 bases lay between the germline ends. Germline V gene data show CDR1 as LGHDT and CDR2 as YNNKEL (reference sequence). The CDR3 loop is CASSRGNQETQYF. Here the CDR3 DNA reads TGTGCCAGCAGCCGGGGCAATCAAGAGACCCAGTACTTC.

This clone was seen only a few times. V gene TRBV6-5 combines with J gene TRBJ1-2; 8 bases match TRBD1. Germline CDR1 MNHEY, CDR2 SVGAGI. The CDR3 runs 14 residues. J gave up 1 base and V 9 bases, and 7 bases lay outside the gene matches. The CDR3 reads CASRQGPVNYGYTF. The CDR3 bases are TGTGCCAGTCGACAGGGGCCCGTTAACTATGGCTACACCTTC.

This clone was recorded a few times. V gene TRBV29-1 combines with J gene TRBJ2-3; 14 nucleotides align to TRBD2. Unmatched junction bases numbered 3, after V lost 4 bases and J lost 0 bases. The CDR3 consists of 16 residues. Germline V CDR1 and CDR2: SQVTM, ANQGSEA. DNA for the CDR3: TGCAGCGTTGTAGGGACTAGCGGGGGCAGCACAGATACGCAGTATTTT. The encoded protein is CSVVGTSGGSTDTQYF.

V is TRBV19 and J is TRBJ1-4, with a tentative D call TRBD1 (6 bases). The CDR3 contains 15 residues. The V and J ends lost 6 bases and 0 bases respectively, with 11 bases between them. Germline V gene sequence: CDR1 LNHDA, CDR2 SQIVND (reference sequence). The CDR3 coding sequence is TGTGCCAGTAGGTCAACAGGGACAACTAATGAAAAACTGTTTTTT. Encoded protein: CASRSTGTTNEKLFF.

In its sample, this clone was seen once. This chain links TRBV30 with TRBJ1-2; 7 bases map to TRBD1. V lost 2 bases and J lost 8; bases outside the gene matches: 11. The length of the CDR3 is 14 residues. Germline V gene sequence: CDR1 GTSNPN, CDR2 SVGIG (reference sequence). As DNA, the CDR3 is TGTGCCTGGAGTCAGGGCAGGGGGACTTTAGGCTACACCTTC. Translating gives CAWSQGRGTLGYTF.

This chain joins TRBV7-9 and TRBJ1-6, with unresolved D. V lost 7 bases and J lost 10, with 14 bases in between. The CDR3 runs 13 residues. Germline V lookup: CDR1 SEHNR, CDR2 FQNEAQ (reference sequence). As DNA, the CDR3 is TGTGCCAGCACCGGAGGTGTAGGCTCACCCCTCCACTTT. Translated: CASTGGVGSPLHF.

This chain joins TRBV4-2 and TRBJ1-3; perhaps TRBD1 as D (6 bases). CDR3 length: 17 residues. Germline V gene data show CDR1 as LGHNA and CDR2 as YNFKEQ. Trimming shortened V by 3 bases and J by 3 bases, and 18 bases separated the two germline ends. The CDR3 is CASSHDLDRAVGNTIYF. CDR3 bases: TGTGCCAGCAGCCATGATTTGGACAGAGCCGTTGGAAACACCATATATTTT.

This clone was detected only once. The chain has TRBV10-3 and TRBJ2-7; D perhaps matches TRBD1 (6 bases). The germline V and J ends were trimmed by 4 bases and 0 bases, with 7 bases remaining between them. CDR3 length equals 13 residues. Germline CDR1 reads ENHRY; CDR2 reads SYGVKD. This CDR3 is CAISGDNSYEQYV. CDR3 DNA sequence: TGTGCCATCAGTGGGGACAACTCCTACGAGCAGTACGTC.

J is TRBJ2-1 and V is TRBV3-1 (or the pseudogene TRBV3-2); TRBD2 agrees at 11 bases. The V segment lost 5 bases and the J segment 6 bases; nucleotides outside the gene matches: 3. Germline V gene data show CDR1 as LGHDT and CDR2 as YNNKEL (reference sequence). The CDR3 has 14 amino acids. The CDR3 loop is CASSGGTSGNEQFF. The CDR3 DNA sequence: TGTGCCAGCAGCGGAGGGACTAGCGGCAATGAGCAGTTCTTC.